A selection of T cell receptor beta chains follows, all from one sample in a study of identical twins. TCRdb re-derived calls from the 5' RACE reads in MiXCR, one entry per CDR3 protein. The table includes around 690,000 distinct CDR3 sequences, around 20% detected once. The sample was also reused in another study, on T cells expressing NK-cell markers.

Sequencing was performed on PBMCs. These receptors were obtained from a woman between 18 and 29 years old in good health. Each CDR3 is given with its conserved first and last residue. A D gene is named only where the DNA matches it firmly. Rows may omit the clone size; those that give it use once, few, many or a size class.

13	many	TRBV15	TRBD1	TRBJ1-1	TGTGCCACCAGCATAGACAGGGAAACTGAAGCTTTCTTT	CATSIDRETEAFF
15	-	TRBV5-1	-	TRBJ1-5	TGCGCCAGCAGCCCCGAAGACAGGCTCAATCAGCCCCAGCATTTT	CASSPEDRLNQPQHF
16	-	TRBV5-1	TRBD2	TRBJ2-5	TGCGCCAGCCGGTATGAGCCGGGACTAGCGGAAGAGACCCAGTACTTC	CASRYEPGLAEETQYF
16	-	TRBV12-3/TRBV12-4	TRBD1	TRBJ2-2	TGTGCCAGCAGTTCGCCCGGACAGGGGGCAATCGGGGAGCTGTTTTTT	CASSSPGQGAIGELFF
18	-	TRBV5-1	-	TRBJ2-6	TGCGCCAGCAGCTTATCCGGGACGGGATTATCTGGGGCCAACGTCCTGACTTTC	CASSLSGTGLSGANVLTF
16	few	TRBV14	-	TRBJ2-3	TGTGCCAGCAGCCAAGTGGGCAGGGGAAGTGGAGATACGCAGTATTTT	CASSQVGRGSGDTQYF
14	once	TRBV7-6	-	TRBJ2-2	TGTGCCAGCAGCCGCGTAGCCCGGTCCGGGGAGCTGTTTTTT	CASSRVARSGELFF
14	-	TRBV20-1	-	TRBJ2-7	TGCAGTGCGCACGCCCAGACGGGGTCCTACGAGCAGTACTTC	CSAHAQTGSYEQYF
14	few	TRBV19	-	TRBJ2-7	TGTGCCAGTAGCGGGGTCATCCCCTCCTACGAGCAGTACTTC	CASSGVIPSYEQYF
14	once	TRBV18	-	TRBJ2-7	TGTGCCAGCTCACCACGACGGGTTGTGGGGGAGCAGTACTTC	CASSPRRVVGEQYF
11	many	TRBV10-3	-	TRBJ2-5	TGTGCCATCAGCGAAACAGAGACCCAGTACTTC	CAISETETQYF
14	few	TRBV20-1	TRBD1	TRBJ2-1	TGCAGTGCTAGAAGGGACAGGGGAGGCAATGAGCAGTTCTTC	CSARRDRGGNEQFF
14	-	TRBV18	TRBD2	TRBJ2-7	TGTGCCAGCTCACCCCGGGACTACTCCTACGAGCAGTACTTC	CASSPRDYSYEQYF
15	few	TRBV9	-	TRBJ2-7	TGTGCCAGCAGCGTAGCAGGGCACCCCAGCTACGAGCAGTACTTC	CASSVAGHPSYEQYF
16	-	TRBV7-2	TRBD2	TRBJ2-5	TGTGCCAGCAACCTCGGACTAGCGGGCGTACAAGAGACCCAGTACTTC	CASNLGLAGVQETQYF
19	-	TRBV12-3/TRBV12-4	TRBD2	TRBJ2-6	TGTGCCAGCAGTAGATTAGCGGGAGGCCCTTTCTCTGGGGCCAACGTCCTGACTTTC	CASSRLAGGPFSGANVLTF
12	few	TRBV12-3/TRBV12-4	-	TRBJ1-2	TGTGCCAGCAGTTTAGCGCTGGGACTCGGCGCCTTC	CASSLALGLGAF
14	few	TRBV7-3	-	TRBJ2-2	TGTGCCAGCAGCTTATCCTCAGGGACCGGGGAGCTGTTTTTT	CASSLSSGTGELFF
21	few	TRBV12-3/TRBV12-4	TRBD1	TRBJ2-3	TGTGCCAGCAGTTTAGCGGGTTTCGGACAGGGGGCGATTAAGGACACAGATACGCAGTATTTT	CASSLAGFGQGAIKDTDTQYF
13	many	TRBV6-1	-	TRBJ1-5	TGTGCCAGCAATAGTGGGGAGGCCCGGCCCCAGCATTTT	CASNSGEARPQHF
11	many	TRBV20-1	TRBD2	TRBJ2-7	TGCAGTGCTAGGACTAGCGGAAGGCAGTACTTC	CSARTSGRQYF
13	-	TRBV20-1	-	TRBJ2-5	TGCAGTGCTAGAGATCGCGGGTTGGAGACCCAGTACTTC	CSARDRGLETQYF
15	-	TRBV7-2	-	TRBJ2-7	TGTGCCAGCAGCTCGGGGCCTAGCAGCGCCTACGAGCAGTACTTC	CASSSGPSSAYEQYF
14	few	TRBV5-1	-	TRBJ1-2	TGCGCCAGCAGCCCAGGTCCAGAAAACTATGGCTACACCTTC	CASSPGPENYGYTF
14	many	TRBV5-1	TRBD1	TRBJ2-3	TGCGCCAGCGGGACAGGGTTCCTCACAGATACGCAGTATTTT	CASGTGFLTDTQYF
17	-	TRBV20-1	-	TRBJ2-3	TGCAGTGCTAGAGCCTCTATCGGGGGGCTACCACAAGATACGCAGTATTTT	CSARASIGGLPQDTQYF
15	-	TRBV27	-	TRBJ2-7	TGTGCCAGCAGTTGGGCTGGAGGGATCTCCTACGAGCAGTACTTC	CASSWAGGISYEQYF
15	-	TRBV2	-	TRBJ2-4	TGTGCCAGCAGTGAAGTTGCCAGTGCCAAAAACATTCAGTACTTC	CASSEVASAKNIQYF
13	-	TRBV7-3	-	TRBJ1-1	TGTGCCAGTCGAGCGGGACCAACGGGGACAGCTTTCTTT	CASRAGPTGTAFF
14	many	TRBV12-5	-	TRBJ2-1	TGTGCTAGTGGTCTCCAACAGAAATACAATGAGCAGTTCTTC	CASGLQQKYNEQFF
13	few	TRBV5-1	-	TRBJ2-2	TGCGCCAGCAGCTTCACCGGGACCGGGGAGCTGTTTTTT	CASSFTGTGELFF
16	few	TRBV7-9	-	TRBJ2-5	TGTGCCAGCAGCTTGTTGGCTTCCGGTTCAAAAGAGACCCAGTACTTC	CASSLLASGSKETQYF
17	-	TRBV12-3/TRBV12-4	-	TRBJ2-3	TGTGCCAGCAGCCTCGGGACGCCGGTCGGGAGCACAGATACGCAGTATTTT	CASSLGTPVGSTDTQYF
18	many	TRBV4-3	TRBD2	TRBJ2-2	TGCGCCAGCAGCCAAGAGGTAGCGGGAGGGTCGAACACCGGGGAGCTGTTTTTT	CASSQEVAGGSNTGELFF
14	few	TRBV12-3/TRBV12-4	-	TRBJ2-1	TGTGCCAGCAGTTTTAATCAGGGGGGCAATGAGCAGTTCTTC	CASSFNQGGNEQFF
14	few	TRBV29-1	TRBD1	TRBJ2-2	TGCAGCGCCACGACAGGGGTTTCGGGCGGGGAGCTGTTTTTT	CSATTGVSGGELFF
14	few	TRBV12-3/TRBV12-4	-	TRBJ2-7	TGTGCCAGCAGTTTCAGGACAGCAGGCTACGAGCAGTACTTC	CASSFRTAGYEQYF
13	few	TRBV5-4	-	TRBJ2-7	TGTGCCAGCAGCCCGTCCGACGAGGTCGAGCAGTACTTC	CASSPSDEVEQYF
15	once	TRBV5-5	TRBD1	TRBJ2-7	TGTGCCAGCAGCTTGAGTCCAGGGGGCTCCTACGAGCAGTACTTC	CASSLSPGGSYEQYF
15	few	TRBV11-2	TRBD2	TRBJ2-3	TGTGCCAGCAGCCTTTACGGGGGGGCTGCAGATACGCAGTATTTT	CASSLYGGAADTQYF
16	many	TRBV6-2/TRBV6-3	TRBD1	TRBJ2-7	TGTGCCAGCGGGCTTCTCGACAGGGGTACACCCTACGAGCAGTACTTC	CASGLLDRGTPYEQYF
12	-	TRBV5-1	-	TRBJ2-5	TGCGCCAGCAGGGCGGGACAGGAGACCCAGTACTTC	CASRAGQETQYF
9	-	TRBV10-3	-	TRBJ2-5	TGTGCCATTTTTGAGACCCAGTACTTC	CAIFETQYF
14	-	TRBV10-3	-	TRBJ2-7	TGTGCCATCAGTGAGTCGACAGAGGCCTACGAGCAGTACTTC	CAISESTEAYEQYF
14	many	TRBV25-1	-	TRBJ2-1	TGTGCCAGCAGTGAATTTAGGGATTCGCATGAGCAGTTCTTC	CASSEFRDSHEQFF
13	many	TRBV29-1	TRBD2	TRBJ2-7	TGCAGCGTCTTTGCGGGAGGGCCGTCCGAGCAGTACTTC	CSVFAGGPSEQYF
16	-	TRBV3-1	TRBD2	TRBJ2-3	TGTGCCAGCAGCCAGGACCCACTAGCGGGCACAGATACGCAGTATTTT	CASSQDPLAGTDTQYF
16	few	TRBV12-3/TRBV12-4	-	TRBJ2-1	TGTGCCAGCAGTTTAGGCGGGACCTACGTGCGCAATGAGCAGTTCTTC	CASSLGGTYVRNEQFF
17	-	TRBV6-5	TRBD2	TRBJ2-3	TGTGCCAGCAGTTACCTCGGGACTAGCGGGAGAACAGATACGCAGTATTTT	CASSYLGTSGRTDTQYF
15	-	TRBV7-9	-	TRBJ2-5	TGTGCCAGCAGCTTAGTCGGACGGATTCAAGAGACCCAGTACTTC	CASSLVGRIQETQYF